Below are 27 T cell receptor beta chains sequenced from a single sample in a study of blood T cells in healthy people across ages. Alongside a J-beta primer mix, a sample-barcoded 5' primer served in a second PCR lasting about 6 to 12 cycles. One entry per CDR3 protein, called by TCRdb with MiXCR from the 5' RACE reads. The sample has around 600,000 distinct CDR3 sequences; roughly 48% are singletons. Sequenced: blood. These receptors were taken from an older man in good health.

The V call is TRBV29-1, the J call TRBJ2-3; the match to TRBD2 covers 7 bases. CDR3 length: 13 amino acids. V dropped 1 base and J dropped 5; count of bases not matched to a gene: 3. Germline V gene sequence: CDR1 SQVTM, CDR2 ANQGSEA. The CDR3 here is CSVEVGGGDTQYF. In nucleotides, the CDR3 is TGCAGCGTTGAAGTGGGGGGGGGAGATACGCAGTATTTT.

The chain employs TRBV9 and TRBJ2-3; 10 nucleotides match TRBD2. CDR1 and CDR2 from the germline V gene are SGDLS and YYNGEE. The CDR3 is made up of 16 amino acids. Germline trimming cut 0 bases from V and 0 bases from J; bases unmatched to any gene: 1. CDR3 coding DNA: TGTGCCAGCAGCGTAGGGACTAGCGGTAGCACAGATACGCAGTATTTT. It codes for CASSVGTSGSTDTQYF.

This clonotype was observed a handful of times. This sequence joins TRBV7-2 and TRBJ2-1; 8 bases map to TRBD2. Trimming removed 1 base from V and 2 bases from J; junction bases left unmatched: 7. The germline V gene encodes CDR1 SGHTA and CDR2 FQGNSA. This CDR3 comprises 17 residues. This chain's CDR3 is CASSLVGTSGTYNEQFF. The CDR3 DNA reads as TGTGCCAGCAGCTTAGTTGGCACTAGCGGAACCTACAATGAGCAGTTCTTC.

There are a few counts of this clonotype. This chain connects TRBV7-3 to TRBJ2-1; TRBD2 might be the D (5 bases). The CDR3 spans 15 residues. Trimming stripped 5 bases from V and 7 bases from J, with 18 bases between. Germline V lookup: CDR1 SGHTA, CDR2 FQGTGA. CDR3: CASSPGSLPRNEQFF. CDR3 DNA: TGTGCCAGCAGCCCGGGGTCCCTGCCGCGGAATGAGCAGTTCTTC.

This clonotype has a handful of counts. The gene calls are TRBV6-5 and TRBJ1-1, with D possibly matching TRBD1 (5 bases). The CDR3 covers 15 residues. Germline loops: CDR1 MNHEY, CDR2 SVGAGI. Trimming took off 6 bases at V and 3 bases at J, with 17 bases between the two ends. The CDR3 protein is CASSAGGGWDTEAFF. The CDR3 DNA reads as TGTGCCAGCAGCGCCGGTGGGGGGTGGGACACTGAAGCTTTCTTT.

This clonotype has just a few counts. CDR3 coding DNA: TGCAGCGTTGAGGAGACAGGTGTGAACACTGAAGCTTTCTTT. Protein sequence: CSVEETGVNTEAFF. The rearrangement uses TRBV29-1 and TRBJ1-1, with a tentative D call TRBD1 (6 bases). Deletions cut 3 bases from V and 0 bases from J, with 11 bases between. The length of the CDR3 is 14 residues. The germline V gene has CDR1 SQVTM and CDR2 ANQGSEA. Full variable domain (missing parts from reference TRBV29-1 and TRBJ1-1): SAVISQKPSRDICQRGTSLTIQCQVDSQVTMMFWYRQQPGQSLTLIATANQGSEATYESGFVIDKFPISRPNLTFSTLTVSNMSPEDSSIYLCSVEETGVNTEAFFGQGTRLTVV.

This chain uses TRBV7-2 with TRBJ2-7; D not resolved. The CDR3 totals 14 residues. Between the trimmed V and J ends, which lost 2 bases and 5 bases, there was a span of 13 bases. CDR1 is SGHTA and CDR2 is FQGNSA in the germline V gene. The CDR3 coding sequence is TGTGCCAGCAGCTTATTTCGGTCCCCCAACGAGCAGTACTTC. It encodes CASSLFRSPNEQYF.

The gene calls are TRBV28 and TRBJ1-2; D uncertain. The CDR3 has 12 residues. V was trimmed by 5 bases and J by 4 bases, leaving 8 bases between them. The germline V gene encodes CDR1 MDHEN and CDR2 SYDVKM. CDR3 residues: CASSPHGYGYTF. The CDR3 nucleotides read TGTGCCAGCAGTCCCCACGGCTATGGCTACACCTTC.

CDR3 in amino acids: CASNKQELGDQYF. DNA for the CDR3: TGCGCCAGCAACAAACAGGAACTTGGGGACCAGTACTTC. V usage is TRBV5-1 and J usage is TRBJ2-5, with a possible D match to TRBD1 (5 bases). The CDR3 consists of 13 residues. The V gene lost 6 bases and the J gene lost 10 bases, with 19 bases spanning the gap. The germline V gene has CDR1 SGHRS and CDR2 YFSETQ. The full variable domain, its missing parts supplied by reference TRBV5-1 and TRBJ2-5, is KAGVTQTPRYLIKTRGQQVTLSCSPISGHRSVSWYQQTPGQGLQFLFEYFSETQRNKGNFPGRFSGRQFSNSRSEMNVSTLELGDSALYLCASNKQELGDQYFGPGTRLLVL.

The rearrangement joins TRBV4-3 to TRBJ2-6; D gene uncertain. V was clipped by 0 bases and J by 0 bases, with 12 bases between them. CDR1 and CDR2 (germline): LGHNA, YSLEER. This CDR3 is 18 amino acids long. The chain's CDR3 is CASSQDLGSGSGANVLTF. The CDR3 DNA follows: TGCGCCAGCAGCCAAGATTTAGGGTCGGGCTCTGGGGCCAACGTCCTGACTTTC.

The table lists this clonotype with a few counts. The V gene is TRBV4-2, the J gene TRBJ2-5; D not resolved. Germline values: CDR1 LGHNA, CDR2 YNFKEQ. V was shortened by 0 bases and J by 0 bases, with 8 bases between the two germline ends. This CDR3 is built from 15 residues. CDR3 loop: CASSQETTHQETQYF. CDR3 coding DNA: TGTGCCAGCAGCCAAGAAACGACCCACCAAGAGACCCAGTACTTC.

This clonotype has a count of ten or more. CDR3 region: CSVVTHASQETQYF. The CDR3 DNA reads as TGCAGCGTAGTGACTCATGCCTCCCAAGAGACCCAGTACTTC. This chain links TRBV29-1 with TRBJ2-5; the D is unclear. The CDR3 spans 14 residues. The germline gives CDR1 SQVTM, CDR2 ANQGSEA. Trimming cost V 6 bases and J 1 base, with 15 bases left between them.

The table lists this clonotype with a few counts. The genes are TRBV5-1 and TRBJ1-2, with D tentatively TRBD1 (6 bases). This CDR3 is 13 amino acids long. CDR1 is SGHRS and CDR2 is YFSETQ in the germline V gene. The V end lost 3 bases, the J end lost 4 bases, and 10 bases lay between the germline ends. The CDR3, as DNA: TGCGCCAGCAGCTCAGGACAGTTCTATGGCTACACCTTC. This sequence encodes CASSSGQFYGYTF.

V is TRBV6-2 or TRBV6-3 and J is TRBJ2-3; D call uncertain. The V gene lost 10 bases and the J gene lost 0 bases, with 17 bases spanning the gap. CDR1 and CDR2 (germline): MNHEY, SVGEGT. CDR3 length: 15 residues. The CDR3 loop is CATSTVASSTDTQYF. CDR3 DNA sequence: TGTGCCACCAGCACAGTCGCTTCTAGCACAGATACGCAGTATTTT.

This chain connects TRBV20-1 to TRBJ2-3; 13 nucleotides match TRBD2. There are 14 residues in the CDR3. The germline V gene encodes CDR1 DFQATT and CDR2 SNEGSKA (reference sequence). Trimming took 6 bases from V and 4 from J; bases not matched to a gene: 4. DNA for the CDR3: TGCAGTGCGAGGACTAGCGGGAGCGCAGATACGCAGTATTTT. Translation gives CSARTSGSADTQYF.

The V call is TRBV7-2, the J call TRBJ2-1; no clear D. CDR1 SGHTA and CDR2 FQGNSA come from the germline V gene. This CDR3 contains 16 residues. V lost 0 bases and J lost 0, with 9 bases in between. The CDR3 nucleotides read TGTGCCAGCAGCTTAGCGCCCCCGAGCTCCTACAATGAGCAGTTCTTC. Translated: CASSLAPPSSYNEQFF.

This chain connects TRBV5-1 to TRBJ1-2; 7 bases map to TRBD1. With V trimmed by 3 bases and J by 6 bases, 11 bases remained unmatched. The CDR3 is made up of 15 amino acids. The germline gives CDR1 SGHRS, CDR2 YFSETQ. The CDR3 loop reads CASSYSQGYMDGYTF. CDR3 coding DNA: TGCGCCAGCAGCTACTCACAGGGGTATATGGATGGCTACACCTTC.

V is TRBV6-5 and J is TRBJ2-1, with D hard to call. V shed 6 bases and J shed 4 bases, with 13 bases lying between them. The CDR3 totals 14 residues. CDR1 is MNHEY and CDR2 is SVGAGI in the germline V gene. The CDR3 DNA sequence: TGTGCCAGCAGCCAAGAAAGGGTGTACAATGAGCAGTTCTTC. It specifies CASSQERVYNEQFF.

The chain uses TRBV2 and TRBJ2-4, with 14 bases matching TRBD2. The closer fit of TRBJ2-7 to the DNA end suggests the J call may be wrong. The CDR3 contains 15 residues. Per the germline V gene, CDR1 is SNHLY and CDR2 is FYNNEI. The CDR3, as DNA: TGTGCCAGCAGTCTGACTAGCGGGGGGGCCGGCGAGCAGTACTTC. This translates into CASSLTSGGAGEQYF.

Only a few counts were recorded for this clonotype. The junction departs from the called germline gene at one end, perhaps through a read error. The V gene is TRBV3-1, the J gene TRBJ1-1; D perhaps matches TRBD1 (5 bases). Germline V gene sequence: CDR1 LGHDT, CDR2 YNNKEL (reference sequence). CDR3 length: 13 amino acids. Written as DNA, the CDR3 is TGTGCCAGTAGCCAAGATTTGGGGGATGAAGCTTTCTTT. Translated, it gives CASSQDLGDEAFF.

The chain joins TRBV9 to TRBJ2-1; D is unresolved. Between the trimmed V and J ends, which lost 0 bases and 0 bases, there was a span of 13 bases. Germline V lookup: CDR1 SGDLS, CDR2 YYNGEE. CDR3 size: 17 residues. The CDR3 spells CASSVVDTPSSYNEQFF. CDR3 bases: TGTGCCAGCAGCGTAGTAGACACCCCGAGCTCCTACAATGAGCAGTTCTTC.

Only a few counts were recorded for this clonotype. The chain employs TRBV13 and TRBJ2-7; either TRBD1 or TRBD2 may fit D (5 bases each). Germline V CDR1 and CDR2: PRHDT, FYEKMQ (reference sequence). The CDR3 is 15 amino acids. V was trimmed by 5 bases and J by 3 bases, leaving 17 bases between them. The CDR3 coding sequence is TGTGCCAGCAGCCCCGCCGGGGCGCTGGGCTACGAGCAGTACTTC. This codes for CASSPAGALGYEQYF.

In the case of this clonotype: The junction differs from germline at one of its ends, possibly a read error. DNA of the CDR3: TGTGCCAGCAGCGTAGCGATGGAAGGTGAAAAACTGTTTTTT. This translates into CASSVAMEGEKLFF. V is TRBV7-2 and J is TRBJ1-4; D uncertain. The CDR3 loop spans 14 amino acids. CDR1 is SGHTA, CDR2 FQGNSA, per germline.

V gene TRBV7-8 combines with J gene TRBJ1-2; D not resolved. The CDR3 length is 15 residues. V was trimmed by 4 bases and J by 6 bases, leaving 18 bases between them. Germline CDR1 reads SGHVS; CDR2 reads FQNEAQ. The CDR3 nucleotides are TGTGCCAGCAGCTCTCCGATTGGGGAAGCGGATGGCTACACCTTC. Translated, it gives CASSSPIGEADGYTF. The whole variable domain, remainder taken from reference TRBV7-8 and TRBJ1-2, is GAGVSQSPRYKVAKRGQDVALRCDPISGHVSLFWYQQALGQGPEFLTYFQNEAQLDKSGLPSDRFFAERPEGSVSTLKIQRTQQEDSAVYLCASSSPIGEADGYTFGSGTRLTVV.

V is TRBV4-2 and J is TRBJ2-1; 9 nucleotides align to TRBD2. Germline assignment: CDR1 LGHNA and CDR2 YNFKEQ. Unmatched junction bases numbered 9, after V lost 0 bases and J lost 6 bases. The CDR3 loop spans 17 amino acids. CDR3 region: CASSQDGALAGGNEQFF. In DNA, the CDR3 is TGTGCCAGCAGCCAAGATGGTGCACTAGCGGGCGGCAATGAGCAGTTCTTC.

The chain couples TRBV5-1 to TRBJ2-3; D remains ambiguous. The CDR3 runs 15 residues. Deletions cut 4 bases from V and 0 bases from J, with 12 bases between. Germline CDR1 and CDR2: SGHRS and YFSETQ. The CDR3 DNA reads TGCGCCAGCAGCGTCGACGGTCGTAGCACAGATACGCAGTATTTT. Translation gives CASSVDGRSTDTQYF.

The rearrangement joins TRBV20-1 to TRBJ2-3; D gene unclear. Germline lookup yields CDR1 DFQATT and CDR2 SNEGSKA (reference sequence). Between the trimmed V and J ends, which lost 1 base and 5 bases, there was a span of 4 bases. CDR3 length equals 11 residues. The CDR3 DNA sequence: TGCAGTGCTAGAGCCCGAGATACGCAGTATTTT. It specifies CSARARDTQYF.